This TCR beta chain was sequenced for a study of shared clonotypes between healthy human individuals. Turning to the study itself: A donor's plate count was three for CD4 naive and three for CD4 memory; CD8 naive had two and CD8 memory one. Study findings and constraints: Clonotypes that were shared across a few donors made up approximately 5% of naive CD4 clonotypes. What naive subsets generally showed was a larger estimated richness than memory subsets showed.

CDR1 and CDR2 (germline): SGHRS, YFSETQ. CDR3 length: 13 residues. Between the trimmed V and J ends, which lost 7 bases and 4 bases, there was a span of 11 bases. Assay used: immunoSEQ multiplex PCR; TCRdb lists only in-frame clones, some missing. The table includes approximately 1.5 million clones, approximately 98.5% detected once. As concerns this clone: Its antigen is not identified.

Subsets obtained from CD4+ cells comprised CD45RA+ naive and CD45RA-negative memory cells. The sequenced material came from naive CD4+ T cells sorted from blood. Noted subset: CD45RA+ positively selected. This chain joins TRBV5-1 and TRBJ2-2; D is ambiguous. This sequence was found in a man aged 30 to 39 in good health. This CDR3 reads CASAEQSTGELFF. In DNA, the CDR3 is TGCGCCAGCGCCGAGCAGAGCACCGGGGAGCTGTTTTTT.